Listed below are T cell receptor beta chains from one sample, sequenced in a study of T cell responses to AZD1222 COVID-19 vaccine. The data were produced by immunoSEQ multiplex PCR, yet TCRdb's version contains in-frame clones alone and is incomplete. Of about 120,000 clones listed, 80% to 90% are singletons. Sample: peripheral blood, taken on day 0 of AZD1222 vaccination. The origin of the receptors is an adult in good health. CDR3s include the opening cysteine and the closing phenylalanine or tryptophan. The order of the fields is V gene, J gene, CDR3 protein.

TRBV20-1	TRBJ2-5	CSASSDTARETQYF
TRBV12-5	TRBJ2-1	CASGLRVDSLGEQFF
TRBV28	TRBJ1-2	CASSDRRANYGYTF
TRBV6-6	TRBJ2-5	CASSPGTSAETQYF
TRBV5-1	TRBJ2-3	CASSPGSYRDTQYF
TRBV19	TRBJ1-2	CASSMAGDGYTF
TRBV10-3	TRBJ2-3	CAISERKLDTDTQYF
TRBV4-1	TRBJ2-5	CASSQDPGGETQYF
TRBV15	TRBJ2-3	CATSTGVTYTDTQYF
TRBV20-1	TRBJ1-1	CRGGDTEAFF
TRBV28	TRBJ1-6	CASSLGGGQSSYNSPLHF
TRBV19	TRBJ1-5	CASSTTGSNQPQHF
TRBV6-5	TRBJ2-7	CASTQPRYPYEQYF